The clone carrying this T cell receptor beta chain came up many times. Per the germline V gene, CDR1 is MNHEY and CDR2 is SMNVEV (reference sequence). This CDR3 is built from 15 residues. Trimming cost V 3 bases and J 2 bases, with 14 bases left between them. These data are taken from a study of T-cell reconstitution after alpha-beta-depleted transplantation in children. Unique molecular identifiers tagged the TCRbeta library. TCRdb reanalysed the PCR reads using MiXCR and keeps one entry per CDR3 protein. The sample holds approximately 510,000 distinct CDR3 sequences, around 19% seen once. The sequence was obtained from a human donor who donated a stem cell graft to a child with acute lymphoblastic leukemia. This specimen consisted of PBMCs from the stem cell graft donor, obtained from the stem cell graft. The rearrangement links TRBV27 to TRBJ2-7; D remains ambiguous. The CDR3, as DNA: TGTGCCAGCAGTTTTCGACCTCCTAAAACCTACGAGCAGTACTTC. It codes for CASSFRPPKTYEQYF.